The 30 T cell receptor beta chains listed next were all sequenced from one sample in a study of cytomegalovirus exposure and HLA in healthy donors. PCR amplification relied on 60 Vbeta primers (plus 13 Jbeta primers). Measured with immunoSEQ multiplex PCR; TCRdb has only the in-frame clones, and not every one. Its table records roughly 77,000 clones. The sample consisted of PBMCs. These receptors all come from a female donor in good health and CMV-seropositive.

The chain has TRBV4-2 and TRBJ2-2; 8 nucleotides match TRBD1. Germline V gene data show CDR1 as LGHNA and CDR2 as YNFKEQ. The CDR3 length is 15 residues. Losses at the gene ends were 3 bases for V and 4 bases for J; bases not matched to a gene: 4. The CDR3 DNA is TGTGCCAGCAGCCAGGCGGACAGGGTCACCGGGGAGCTGTTTTTT. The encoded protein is CASSQADRVTGELFF.

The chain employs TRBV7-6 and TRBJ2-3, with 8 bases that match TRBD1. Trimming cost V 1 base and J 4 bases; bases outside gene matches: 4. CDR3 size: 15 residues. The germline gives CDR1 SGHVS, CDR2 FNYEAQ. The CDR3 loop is CASSLVPTGADTQYF. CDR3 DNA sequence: TGTGCCAGCAGCTTAGTTCCGACAGGGGCAGATACGCAGTATTTT.

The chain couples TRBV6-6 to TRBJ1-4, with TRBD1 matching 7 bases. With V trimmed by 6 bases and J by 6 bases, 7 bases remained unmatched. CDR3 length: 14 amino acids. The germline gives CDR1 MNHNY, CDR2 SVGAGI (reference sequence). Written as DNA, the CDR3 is TGTGCCAGCAGCTTCAGGGGGGCAGATGAAAAACTGTTTTTT. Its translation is CASSFRGADEKLFF.

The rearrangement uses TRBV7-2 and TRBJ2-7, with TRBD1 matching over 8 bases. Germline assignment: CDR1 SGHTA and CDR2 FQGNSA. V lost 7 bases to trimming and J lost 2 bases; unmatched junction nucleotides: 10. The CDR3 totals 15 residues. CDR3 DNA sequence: TGTGCCAGCACCTTTGGCAGGGGGCCGGCCTACGAGCAGTACTTC. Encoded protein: CASTFGRGPAYEQYF.

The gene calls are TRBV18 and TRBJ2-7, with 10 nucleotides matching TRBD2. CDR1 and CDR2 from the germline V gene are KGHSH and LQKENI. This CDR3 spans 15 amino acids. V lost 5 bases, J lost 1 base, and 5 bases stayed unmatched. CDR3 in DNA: TGTGCCAGCTCAACGAAGGGACTAGCGTCCTACGAGCAGTACTTC. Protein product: CASSTKGLASYEQYF.

The CDR3 sequence: CASSYSSRASYQPQHF. In DNA form, the CDR3 reads TGTGCCAGCAGTTACTCGAGCAGAGCGAGCTATCAGCCCCAGCATTTT. This rearrangement joins TRBV6-5 to TRBJ1-5; no firm D call. The CDR3 runs to 16 residues. The germline gives CDR1 MNHEY, CDR2 SVGAGI. The V end was cut by 0 bases, the J end by 5 bases, with 14 bases between.

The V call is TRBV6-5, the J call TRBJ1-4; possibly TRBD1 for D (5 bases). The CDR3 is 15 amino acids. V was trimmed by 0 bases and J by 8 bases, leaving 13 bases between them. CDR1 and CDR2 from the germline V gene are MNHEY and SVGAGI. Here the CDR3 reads CASSYSSGRREKLFF. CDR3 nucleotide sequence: TGTGCCAGCAGTTACTCCTCAGGGAGGCGGGAAAAACTGTTTTTT.

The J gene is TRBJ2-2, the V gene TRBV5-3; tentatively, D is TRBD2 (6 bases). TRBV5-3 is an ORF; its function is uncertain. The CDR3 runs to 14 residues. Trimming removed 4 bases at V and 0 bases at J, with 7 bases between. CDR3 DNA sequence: TGTGCCAGAAGCCGGGACTCGAACACCGGGGAGCTGTTTTTT. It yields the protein CARSRDSNTGELFF.

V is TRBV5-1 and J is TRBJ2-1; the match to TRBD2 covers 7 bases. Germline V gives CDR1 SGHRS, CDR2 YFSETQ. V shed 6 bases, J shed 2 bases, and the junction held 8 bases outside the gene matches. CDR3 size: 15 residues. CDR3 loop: CASTPGGGAYNEQFF. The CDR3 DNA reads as TGCGCCAGCACACCGGGTGGGGGGGCCTACAATGAGCAGTTCTTC.

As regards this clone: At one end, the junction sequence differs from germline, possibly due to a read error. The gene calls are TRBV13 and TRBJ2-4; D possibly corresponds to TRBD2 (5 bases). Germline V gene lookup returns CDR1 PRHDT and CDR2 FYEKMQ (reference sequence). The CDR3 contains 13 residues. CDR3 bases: TGTGCCAGCAGCTTAGGGTCTGGCGGGTGGGTCCGTTTC. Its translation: CASSLGSGGWVRF.

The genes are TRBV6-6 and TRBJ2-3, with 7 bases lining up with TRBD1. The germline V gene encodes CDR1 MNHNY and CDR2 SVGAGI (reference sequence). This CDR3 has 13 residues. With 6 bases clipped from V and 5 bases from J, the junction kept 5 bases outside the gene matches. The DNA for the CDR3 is TGTGCCAGCAGGTCCGACAGGGTAGATACGCAGTATTTT. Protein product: CASRSDRVDTQYF.

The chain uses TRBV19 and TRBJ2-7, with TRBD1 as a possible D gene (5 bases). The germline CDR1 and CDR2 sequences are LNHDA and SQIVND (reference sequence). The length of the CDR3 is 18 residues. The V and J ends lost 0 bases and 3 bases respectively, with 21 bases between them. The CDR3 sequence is CASSIDLRPRTSYYEQYF. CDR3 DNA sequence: TGTGCCAGTAGTATAGATCTGAGACCGAGGACATCCTACTACGAGCAGTACTTC.

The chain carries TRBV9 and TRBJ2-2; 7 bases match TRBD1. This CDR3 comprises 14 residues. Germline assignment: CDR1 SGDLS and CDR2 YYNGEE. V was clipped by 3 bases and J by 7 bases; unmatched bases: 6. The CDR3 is CASSALDRVGELFF. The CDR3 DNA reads TGTGCCAGCAGCGCCCTAGACAGGGTCGGGGAGCTGTTTTTT.

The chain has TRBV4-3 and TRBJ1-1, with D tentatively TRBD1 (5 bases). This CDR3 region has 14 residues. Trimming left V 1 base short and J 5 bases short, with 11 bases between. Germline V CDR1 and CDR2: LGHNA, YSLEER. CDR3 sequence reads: CASSQVGRGTEAFF. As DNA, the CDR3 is TGCGCCAGCAGCCAAGTAGGCCGGGGGACTGAAGCTTTCTTT.

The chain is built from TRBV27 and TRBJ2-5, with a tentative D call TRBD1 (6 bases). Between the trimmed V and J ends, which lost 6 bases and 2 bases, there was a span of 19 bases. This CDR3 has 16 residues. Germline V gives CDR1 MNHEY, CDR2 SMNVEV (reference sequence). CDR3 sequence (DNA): TGTGCCAGCAGAGAAAGGTCAGGGGTAGGGCAAGAGACCCAGTACTTC. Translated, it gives CASRERSGVGQETQYF.

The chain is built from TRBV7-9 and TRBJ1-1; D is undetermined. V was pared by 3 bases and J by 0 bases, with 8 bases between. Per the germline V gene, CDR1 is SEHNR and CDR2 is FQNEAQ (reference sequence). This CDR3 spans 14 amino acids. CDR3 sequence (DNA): TGTGCCAGCAGCTTCGGCGGCGTGAACACTGAAGCTTTCTTT. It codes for CASSFGGVNTEAFF.

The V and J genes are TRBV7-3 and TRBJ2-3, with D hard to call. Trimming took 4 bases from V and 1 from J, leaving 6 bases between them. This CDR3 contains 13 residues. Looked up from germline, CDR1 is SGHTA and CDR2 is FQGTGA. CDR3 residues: CASSSRGTDTQYF. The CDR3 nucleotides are TGTGCCAGCAGCTCTCGGGGCACAGATACGCAGTATTTT.

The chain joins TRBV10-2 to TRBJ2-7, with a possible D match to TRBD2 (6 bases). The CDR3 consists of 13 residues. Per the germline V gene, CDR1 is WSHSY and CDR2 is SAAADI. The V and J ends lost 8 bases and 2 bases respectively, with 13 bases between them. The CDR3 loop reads CASGGWGAYEQYF. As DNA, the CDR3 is TGCGCCAGCGGGGGGTGGGGGGCCTACGAGCAGTACTTC.

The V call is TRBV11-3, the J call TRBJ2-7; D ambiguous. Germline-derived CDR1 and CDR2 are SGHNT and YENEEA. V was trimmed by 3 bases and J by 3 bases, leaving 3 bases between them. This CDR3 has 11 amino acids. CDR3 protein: CASSFHYEQYF. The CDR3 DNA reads TGTGCCAGCAGCTTTCACTACGAGCAGTACTTC.

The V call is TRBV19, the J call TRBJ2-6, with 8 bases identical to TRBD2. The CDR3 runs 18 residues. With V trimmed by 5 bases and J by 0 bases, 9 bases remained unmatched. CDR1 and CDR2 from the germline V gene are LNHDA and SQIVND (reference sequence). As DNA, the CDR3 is TGTGCCAGTAGTCTCCTCGGGGGGGTTAGCTCTGGGGCCAACGTCCTGACTTTC. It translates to CASSLLGGVSSGANVLTF.

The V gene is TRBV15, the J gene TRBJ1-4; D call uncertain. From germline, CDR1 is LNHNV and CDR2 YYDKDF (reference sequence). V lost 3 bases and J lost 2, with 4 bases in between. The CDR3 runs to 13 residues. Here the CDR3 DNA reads TGTGCCACCAGCAGTTATACTAATGAAAAACTGTTTTTT. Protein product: CATSSYTNEKLFF. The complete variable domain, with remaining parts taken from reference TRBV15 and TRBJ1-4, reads DAMVIQNPRYQVTQFGKPVTLSCSQTLNHNVMYWYQQKSSQAPKLLFHYYDKDFNNEADTPDNFQSRRPNTSFCFLDIRSPGLGDTAMYLCATSSYTNEKLFFGSGTQLSVL.

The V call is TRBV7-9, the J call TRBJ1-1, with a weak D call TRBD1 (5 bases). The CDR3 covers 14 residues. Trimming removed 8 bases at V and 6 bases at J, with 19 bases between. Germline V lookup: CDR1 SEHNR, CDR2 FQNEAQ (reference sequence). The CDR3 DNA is TGTGCCAGCGGACGGGGGGGGGACGTTCCTGAAGCTTTCTTT. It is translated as CASGRGGDVPEAFF. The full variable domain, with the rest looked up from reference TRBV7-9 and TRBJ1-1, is DTGVSQNPRHKITKRGQNVTFRCDPISEHNRLYWYRQTLGQGPEFLTYFQNEAQLEKSRLLSDRFSAERPKGSFSTLEIQRTEQGDSAMYLCASGRGGDVPEAFFGQGTRLTVV.

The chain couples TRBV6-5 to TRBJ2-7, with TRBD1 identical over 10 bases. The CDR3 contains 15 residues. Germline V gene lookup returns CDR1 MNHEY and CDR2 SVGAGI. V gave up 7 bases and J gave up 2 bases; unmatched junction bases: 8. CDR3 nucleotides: TGTGCCAGCACCTTCCGGGACAGGGGCCCCTACGAGCAGTACTTC. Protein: CASTFRDRGPYEQYF.

CDR3 bases: TGCAGCGTTGAGTACTCGGGGAGAAACACCATATATTTT. Its translation: CSVEYSGRNTIYF. J is TRBJ1-3 and V is TRBV29-1; D is ambiguous. This CDR3 has 13 amino acids. Trimming cost V 3 bases and J 5 bases, with 11 bases left between them. Looked up from germline, CDR1 is SQVTM and CDR2 is ANQGSEA.

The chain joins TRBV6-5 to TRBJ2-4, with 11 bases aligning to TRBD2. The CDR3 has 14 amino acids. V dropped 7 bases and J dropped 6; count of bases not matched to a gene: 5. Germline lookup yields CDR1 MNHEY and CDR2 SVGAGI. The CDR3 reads CASKVAGGPNIQYF. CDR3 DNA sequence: TGTGCCAGCAAGGTAGCGGGAGGGCCAAACATTCAGTACTTC.

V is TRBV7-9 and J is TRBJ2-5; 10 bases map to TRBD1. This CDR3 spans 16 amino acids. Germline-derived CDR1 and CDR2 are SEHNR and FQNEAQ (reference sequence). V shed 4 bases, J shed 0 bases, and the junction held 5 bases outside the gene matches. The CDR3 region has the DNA TGTGCCAGCAGCTCCGGGGACAGGGGACACCAAGAGACCCAGTACTTC. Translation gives CASSSGDRGHQETQYF. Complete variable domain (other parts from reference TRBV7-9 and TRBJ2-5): DTGVSQNPRHKITKRGQNVTFRCDPISEHNRLYWYRQTLGQGPEFLTYFQNEAQLEKSRLLSDRFSAERPKGSFSTLEIQRTEQGDSAMYLCASSSGDRGHQETQYFGPGTRLLVL.

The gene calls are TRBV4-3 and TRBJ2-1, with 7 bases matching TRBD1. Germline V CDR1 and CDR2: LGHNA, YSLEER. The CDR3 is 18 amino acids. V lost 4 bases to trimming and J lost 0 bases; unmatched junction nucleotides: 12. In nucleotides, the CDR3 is TGCGCCAGCAGCCGAACACACGGGGACAGCTACTCCTACAATGAGCAGTTCTTC. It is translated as CASSRTHGDSYSYNEQFF.

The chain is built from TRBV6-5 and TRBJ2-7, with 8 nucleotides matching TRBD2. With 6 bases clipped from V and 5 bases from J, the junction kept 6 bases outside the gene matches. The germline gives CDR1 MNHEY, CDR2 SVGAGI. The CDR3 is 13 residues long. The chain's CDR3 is CASSPREGDEQYF. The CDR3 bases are TGTGCCAGCAGCCCACGGGAGGGGGACGAGCAGTACTTC.

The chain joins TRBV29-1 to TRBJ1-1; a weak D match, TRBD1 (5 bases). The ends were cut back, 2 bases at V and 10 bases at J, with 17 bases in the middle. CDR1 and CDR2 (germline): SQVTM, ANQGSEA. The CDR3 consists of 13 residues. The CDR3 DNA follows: TGCAGCGTTGAACGTCCGGTTCCGGGGGGAGCTTTCTTT. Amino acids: CSVERPVPGGAFF.

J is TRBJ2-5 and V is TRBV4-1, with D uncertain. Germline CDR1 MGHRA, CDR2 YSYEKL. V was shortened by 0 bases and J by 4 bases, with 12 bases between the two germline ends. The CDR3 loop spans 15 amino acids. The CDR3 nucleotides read TGCGCCAGCAGCCAAGAATTGGCTGGTGGAGAGACCCAGTACTTC. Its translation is CASSQELAGGETQYF.